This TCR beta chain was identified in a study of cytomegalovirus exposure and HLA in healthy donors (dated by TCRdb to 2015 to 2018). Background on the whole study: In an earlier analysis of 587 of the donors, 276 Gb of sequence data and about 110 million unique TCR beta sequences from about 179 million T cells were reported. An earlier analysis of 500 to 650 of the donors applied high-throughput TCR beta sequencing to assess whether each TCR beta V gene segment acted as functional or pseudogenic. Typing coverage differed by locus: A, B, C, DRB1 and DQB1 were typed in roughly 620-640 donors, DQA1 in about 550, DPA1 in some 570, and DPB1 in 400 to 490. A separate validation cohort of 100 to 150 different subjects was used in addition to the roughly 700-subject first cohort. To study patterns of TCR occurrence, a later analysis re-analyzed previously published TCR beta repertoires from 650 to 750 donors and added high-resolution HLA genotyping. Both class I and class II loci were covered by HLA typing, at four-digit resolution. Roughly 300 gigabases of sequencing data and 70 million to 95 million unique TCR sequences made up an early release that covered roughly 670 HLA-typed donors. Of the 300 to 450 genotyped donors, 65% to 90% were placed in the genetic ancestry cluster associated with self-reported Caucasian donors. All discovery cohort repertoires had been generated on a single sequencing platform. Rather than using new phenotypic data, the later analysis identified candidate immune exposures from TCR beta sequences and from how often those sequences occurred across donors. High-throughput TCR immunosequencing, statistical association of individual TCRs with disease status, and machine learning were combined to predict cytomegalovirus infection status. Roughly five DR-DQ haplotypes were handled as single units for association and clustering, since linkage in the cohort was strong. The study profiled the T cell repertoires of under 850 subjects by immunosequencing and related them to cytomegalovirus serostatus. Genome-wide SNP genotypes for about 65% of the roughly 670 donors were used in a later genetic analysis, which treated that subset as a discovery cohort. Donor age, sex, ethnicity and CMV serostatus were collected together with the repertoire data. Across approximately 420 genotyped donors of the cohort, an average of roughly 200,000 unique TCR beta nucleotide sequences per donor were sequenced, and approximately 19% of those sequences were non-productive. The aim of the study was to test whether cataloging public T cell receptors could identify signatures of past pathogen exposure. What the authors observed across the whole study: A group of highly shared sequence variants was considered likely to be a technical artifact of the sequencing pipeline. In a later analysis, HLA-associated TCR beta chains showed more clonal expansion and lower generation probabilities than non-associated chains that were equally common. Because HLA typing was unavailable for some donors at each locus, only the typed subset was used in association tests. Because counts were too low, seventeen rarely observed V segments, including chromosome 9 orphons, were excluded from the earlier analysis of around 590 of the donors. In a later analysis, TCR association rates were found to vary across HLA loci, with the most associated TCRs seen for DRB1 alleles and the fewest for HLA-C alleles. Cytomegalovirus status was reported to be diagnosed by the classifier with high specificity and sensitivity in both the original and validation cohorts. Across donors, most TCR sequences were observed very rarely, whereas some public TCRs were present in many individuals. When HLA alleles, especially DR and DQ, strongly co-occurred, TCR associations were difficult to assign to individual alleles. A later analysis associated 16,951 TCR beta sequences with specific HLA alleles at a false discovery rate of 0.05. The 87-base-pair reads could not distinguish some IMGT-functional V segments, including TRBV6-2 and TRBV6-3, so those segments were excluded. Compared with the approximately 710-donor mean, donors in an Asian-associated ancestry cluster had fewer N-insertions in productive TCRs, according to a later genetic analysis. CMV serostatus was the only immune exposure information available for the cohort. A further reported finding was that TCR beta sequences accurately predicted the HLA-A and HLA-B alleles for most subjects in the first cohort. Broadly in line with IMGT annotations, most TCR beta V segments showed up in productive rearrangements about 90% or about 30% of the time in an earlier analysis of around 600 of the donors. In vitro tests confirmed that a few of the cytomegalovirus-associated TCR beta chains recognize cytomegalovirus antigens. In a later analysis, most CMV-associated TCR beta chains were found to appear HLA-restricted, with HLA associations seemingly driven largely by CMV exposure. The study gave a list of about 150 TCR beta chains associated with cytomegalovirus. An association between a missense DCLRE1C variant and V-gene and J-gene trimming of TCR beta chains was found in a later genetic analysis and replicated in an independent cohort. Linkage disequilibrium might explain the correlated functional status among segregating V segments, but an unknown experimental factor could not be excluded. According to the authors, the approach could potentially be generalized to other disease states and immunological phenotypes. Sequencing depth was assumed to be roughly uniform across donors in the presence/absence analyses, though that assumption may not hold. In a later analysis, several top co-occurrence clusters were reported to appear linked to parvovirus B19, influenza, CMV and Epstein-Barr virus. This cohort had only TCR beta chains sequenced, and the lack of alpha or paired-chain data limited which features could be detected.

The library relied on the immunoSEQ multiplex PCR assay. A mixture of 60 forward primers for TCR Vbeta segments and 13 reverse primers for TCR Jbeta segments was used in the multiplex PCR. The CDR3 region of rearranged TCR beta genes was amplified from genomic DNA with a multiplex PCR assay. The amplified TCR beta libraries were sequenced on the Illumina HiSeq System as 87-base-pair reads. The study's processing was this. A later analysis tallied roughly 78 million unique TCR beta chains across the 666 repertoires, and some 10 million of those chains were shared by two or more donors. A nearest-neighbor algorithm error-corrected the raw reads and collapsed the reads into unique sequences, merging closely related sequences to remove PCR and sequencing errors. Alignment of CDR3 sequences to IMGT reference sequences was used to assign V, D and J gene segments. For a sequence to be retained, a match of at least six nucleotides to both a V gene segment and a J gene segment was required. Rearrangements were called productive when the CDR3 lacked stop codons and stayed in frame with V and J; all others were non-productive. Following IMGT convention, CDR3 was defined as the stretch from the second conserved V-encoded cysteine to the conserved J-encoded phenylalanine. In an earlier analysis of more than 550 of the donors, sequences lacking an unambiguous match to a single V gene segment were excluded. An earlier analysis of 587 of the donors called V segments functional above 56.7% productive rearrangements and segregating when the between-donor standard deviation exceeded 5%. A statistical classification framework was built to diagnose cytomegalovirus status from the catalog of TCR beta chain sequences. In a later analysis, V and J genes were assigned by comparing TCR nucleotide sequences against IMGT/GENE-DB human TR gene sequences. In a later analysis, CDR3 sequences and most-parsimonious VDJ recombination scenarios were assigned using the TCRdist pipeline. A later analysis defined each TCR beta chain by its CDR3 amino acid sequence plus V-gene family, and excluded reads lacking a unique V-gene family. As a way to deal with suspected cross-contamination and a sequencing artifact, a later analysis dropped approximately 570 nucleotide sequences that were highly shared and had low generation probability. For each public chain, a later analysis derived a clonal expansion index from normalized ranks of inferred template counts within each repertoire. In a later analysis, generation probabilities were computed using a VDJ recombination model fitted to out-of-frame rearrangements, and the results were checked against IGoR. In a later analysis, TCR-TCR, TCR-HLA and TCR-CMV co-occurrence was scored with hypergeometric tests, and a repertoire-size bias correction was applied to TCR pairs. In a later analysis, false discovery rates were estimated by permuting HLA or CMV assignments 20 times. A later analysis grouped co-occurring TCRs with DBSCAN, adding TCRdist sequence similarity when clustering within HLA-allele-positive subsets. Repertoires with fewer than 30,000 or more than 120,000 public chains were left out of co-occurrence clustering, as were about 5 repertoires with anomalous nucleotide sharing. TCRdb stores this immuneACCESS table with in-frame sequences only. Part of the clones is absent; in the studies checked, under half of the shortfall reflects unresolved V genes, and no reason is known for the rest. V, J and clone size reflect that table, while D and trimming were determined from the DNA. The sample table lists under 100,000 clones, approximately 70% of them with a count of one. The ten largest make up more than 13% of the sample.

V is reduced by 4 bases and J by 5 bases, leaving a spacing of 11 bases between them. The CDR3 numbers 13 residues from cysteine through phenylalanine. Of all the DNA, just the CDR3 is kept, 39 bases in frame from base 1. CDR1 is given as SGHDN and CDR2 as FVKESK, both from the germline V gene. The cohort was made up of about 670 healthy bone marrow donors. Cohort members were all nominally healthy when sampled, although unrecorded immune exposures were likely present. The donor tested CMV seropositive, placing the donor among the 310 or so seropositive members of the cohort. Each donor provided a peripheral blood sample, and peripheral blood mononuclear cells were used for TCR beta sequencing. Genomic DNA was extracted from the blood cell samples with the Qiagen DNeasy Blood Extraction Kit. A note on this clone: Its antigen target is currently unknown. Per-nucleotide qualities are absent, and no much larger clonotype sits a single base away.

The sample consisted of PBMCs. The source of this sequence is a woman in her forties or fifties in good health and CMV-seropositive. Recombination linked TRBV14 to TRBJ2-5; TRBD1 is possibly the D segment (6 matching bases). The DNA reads TGTGCCAGCAGCCGTACAGGGAGCGAGACCCAGTACTTC. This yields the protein CASSRTGSETQYF.